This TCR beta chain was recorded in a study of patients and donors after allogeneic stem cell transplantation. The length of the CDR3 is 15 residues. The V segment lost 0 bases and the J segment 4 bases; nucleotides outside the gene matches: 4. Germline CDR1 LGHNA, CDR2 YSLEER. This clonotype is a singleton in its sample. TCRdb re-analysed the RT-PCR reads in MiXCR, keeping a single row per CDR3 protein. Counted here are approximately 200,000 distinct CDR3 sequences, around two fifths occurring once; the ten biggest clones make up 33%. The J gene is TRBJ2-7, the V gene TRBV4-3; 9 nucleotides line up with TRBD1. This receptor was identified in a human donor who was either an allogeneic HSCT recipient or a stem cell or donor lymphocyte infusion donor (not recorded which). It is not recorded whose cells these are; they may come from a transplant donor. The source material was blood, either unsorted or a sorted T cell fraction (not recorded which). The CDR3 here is CASSQDGTGIYEQYF. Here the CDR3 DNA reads TGCGCCAGCAGCCAAGATGGGACAGGGATATACGAGCAGTACTTC.